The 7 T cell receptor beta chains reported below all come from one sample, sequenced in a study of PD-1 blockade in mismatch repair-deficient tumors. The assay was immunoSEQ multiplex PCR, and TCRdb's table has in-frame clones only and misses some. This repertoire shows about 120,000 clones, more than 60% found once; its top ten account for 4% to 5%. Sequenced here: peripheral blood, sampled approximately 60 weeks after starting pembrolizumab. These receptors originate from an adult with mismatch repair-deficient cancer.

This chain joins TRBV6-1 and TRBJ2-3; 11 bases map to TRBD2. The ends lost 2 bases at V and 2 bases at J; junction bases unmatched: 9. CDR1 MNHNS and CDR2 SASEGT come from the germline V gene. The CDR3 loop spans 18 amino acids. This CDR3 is CASSEYGSGRAFTDTQYF. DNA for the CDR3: TGTGCCAGCAGTGAATATGGTAGCGGGAGGGCCTTCACAGATACGCAGTATTTT.

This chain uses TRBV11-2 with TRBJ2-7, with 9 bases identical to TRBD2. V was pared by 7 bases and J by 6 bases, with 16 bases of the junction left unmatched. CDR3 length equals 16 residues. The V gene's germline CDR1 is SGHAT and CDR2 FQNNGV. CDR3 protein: CASTPTGREGLGEQYF. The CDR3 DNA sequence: TGTGCCAGCACCCCAACTGGGCGGGAGGGCCTCGGCGAGCAGTACTTC.

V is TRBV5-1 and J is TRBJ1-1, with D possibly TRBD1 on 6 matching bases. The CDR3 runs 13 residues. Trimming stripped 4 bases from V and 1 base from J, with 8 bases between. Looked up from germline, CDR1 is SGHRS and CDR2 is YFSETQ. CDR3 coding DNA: TGCGCCAGCAGCGCGACAGGGAACACTGAAGCTTTCTTT. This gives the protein CASSATGNTEAFF.

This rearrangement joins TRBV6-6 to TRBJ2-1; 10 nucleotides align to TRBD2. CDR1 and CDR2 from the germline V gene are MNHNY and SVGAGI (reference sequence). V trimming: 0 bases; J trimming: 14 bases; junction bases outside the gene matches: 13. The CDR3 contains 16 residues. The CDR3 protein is CASSYSKTAGGPGEFF. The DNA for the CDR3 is TGTGCCAGCAGTTACTCGAAAACAGCGGGAGGGCCGGGTGAGTTCTTC.

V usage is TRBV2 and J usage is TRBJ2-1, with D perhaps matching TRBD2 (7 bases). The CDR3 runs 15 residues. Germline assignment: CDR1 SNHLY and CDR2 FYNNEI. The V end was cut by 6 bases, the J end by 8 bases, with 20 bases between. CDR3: CASSGGLPLKDEQFF. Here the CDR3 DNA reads TGTGCCAGCAGCGGGGGGCTACCCTTAAAGGATGAGCAGTTCTTC.

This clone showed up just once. CDR3 region: CATSRDPGTGDEKLFF. As DNA, the CDR3 is TGTGCCACCAGCAGAGACCCCGGGACAGGGGACGAAAAACTGTTTTTT. The chain is built from TRBV15 and TRBJ1-4, with TRBD1 matching 10 bases. From germline, CDR1 is LNHNV and CDR2 YYDKDF (reference sequence). V lost 0 bases, J lost 8 bases, and 6 bases stayed unmatched. The CDR3 is made up of 16 amino acids.

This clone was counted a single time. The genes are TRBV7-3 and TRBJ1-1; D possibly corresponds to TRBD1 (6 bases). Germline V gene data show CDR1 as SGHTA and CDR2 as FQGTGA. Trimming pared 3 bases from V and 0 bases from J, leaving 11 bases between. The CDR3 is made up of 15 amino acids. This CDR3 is CASSFTGRVNTEAFF. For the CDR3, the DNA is TGTGCCAGCAGCTTTACAGGGCGTGTGAACACTGAAGCTTTCTTT.